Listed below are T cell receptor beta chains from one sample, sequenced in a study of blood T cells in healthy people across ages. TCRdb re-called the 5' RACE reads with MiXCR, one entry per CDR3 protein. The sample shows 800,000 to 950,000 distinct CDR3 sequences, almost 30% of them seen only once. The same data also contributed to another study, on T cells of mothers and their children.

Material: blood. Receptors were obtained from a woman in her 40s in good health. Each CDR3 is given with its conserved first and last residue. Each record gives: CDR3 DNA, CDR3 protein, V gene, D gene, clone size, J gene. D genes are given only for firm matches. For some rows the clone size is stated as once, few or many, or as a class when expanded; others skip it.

CDR3 DNA: TGTGCCAGCAGTCCAACATTGTGGGGGATATATTACGAGCAGTACTTC
CDR3 protein: CASSPTLWGIYYEQYF
V gene: TRBV12-3/TRBV12-4
D gene: -
clone size: -
J gene: TRBJ2-7

CDR3 DNA: TGTGCCAGCAGCCGGGCAGGCGGGCTAGGTTACACCGGGGAGCTGTTTTTT
CDR3 protein: CASSRAGGLGYTGELFF
V gene: TRBV3-1
D gene: -
clone size: -
J gene: TRBJ2-2

CDR3 DNA: TGTGCCAGCAGTCGAGCCCGAGGCTCGGAAGCTGAGCAGTTCTTC
CDR3 protein: CASSRARGSEAEQFF
V gene: TRBV6-5
D gene: -
clone size: few
J gene: TRBJ2-1

CDR3 DNA: TGTGCCAGCATGAGGGGACTAGCGAACTACAATGAGCAGTTCTTC
CDR3 protein: CASMRGLANYNEQFF
V gene: TRBV7-2
D gene: TRBD2
clone size: few
J gene: TRBJ2-1

CDR3 DNA: TGCGCCAGCAGCTCGGGTATAGGGGAGACCCAGTACTTC
CDR3 protein: CASSSGIGETQYF
V gene: TRBV4-3
D gene: -
clone size: many
J gene: TRBJ2-5

CDR3 DNA: TGTGCCAGCAGTTATTATGTAATGCAGGGCTACGAGCAGTACTTC
CDR3 protein: CASSYYVMQGYEQYF
V gene: TRBV6-6
D gene: -
clone size: many
J gene: TRBJ2-7

CDR3 DNA: TGTGCCACCAGCACCAACCTAGGGGGCGGCTATGGCTACACCTTC
CDR3 protein: CATSTNLGGGYGYTF
V gene: TRBV15
D gene: TRBD1
clone size: -
J gene: TRBJ1-2

CDR3 DNA: TGCGCCAGCAGCTTGGGCTCTGGGGTCGGTCTTCAGAAGACCCAGTACTTC
CDR3 protein: CASSLGSGVGLQKTQYF
V gene: TRBV5-1
D gene: -
clone size: -
J gene: TRBJ2-5

CDR3 DNA: TGTGCCAGCAGCTTCCGCCAGGTTGGCTCACCCCTCCACTTT
CDR3 protein: CASSFRQVGSPLHF
V gene: TRBV7-9
D gene: -
clone size: -
J gene: TRBJ1-6

CDR3 DNA: TGTGCCAGCAGCCGTTCATGGGTAGAAGAGACCCAGTACTTC
CDR3 protein: CASSRSWVEETQYF
V gene: TRBV7-2
D gene: -
clone size: -
J gene: TRBJ2-5

CDR3 DNA: TGTGCCAGCAGTTACGACAAGACAGGGGGGTACCCGGACAGTGAAGCTTTCTTT
CDR3 protein: CASSYDKTGGYPDSEAFF
V gene: TRBV6-5
D gene: TRBD1
clone size: -
J gene: TRBJ1-1

CDR3 DNA: TGCAGTGCTAGGGGGGGACAGGGGAACGAGCAGTACTTC
CDR3 protein: CSARGGQGNEQYF
V gene: TRBV20-1
D gene: TRBD1
clone size: -
J gene: TRBJ2-7

CDR3 DNA: TGTGCCAGCAGCTACCGGGGAAGCTACGAGCAGTACTTC
CDR3 protein: CASSYRGSYEQYF
V gene: TRBV14
D gene: -
clone size: many
J gene: TRBJ2-7

CDR3 DNA: TGTGCCACCGGGGACAGGGCGGGTAGCAATGAGCAGTTCTTC
CDR3 protein: CATGDRAGSNEQFF
V gene: TRBV10-3
D gene: TRBD1
clone size: many
J gene: TRBJ2-1

CDR3 DNA: TGTGCCAGCTCACATCCCTTGGGGTTTGGCACAGATACGCAGTATTTT
CDR3 protein: CASSHPLGFGTDTQYF
V gene: TRBV18
D gene: -
clone size: few
J gene: TRBJ2-3

CDR3 DNA: TGTGCCAGCACCACCGGACTCCAGAGCTCCTACAATGAGCAGTTCTTC
CDR3 protein: CASTTGLQSSYNEQFF
V gene: TRBV6-2/TRBV6-3
D gene: -
clone size: -
J gene: TRBJ2-1

CDR3 DNA: TGTGCCAGCAGCATCCTAGGGACAGGTCAAGAGACCCAGTACTTC
CDR3 protein: CASSILGTGQETQYF
V gene: TRBV7-9
D gene: TRBD1
clone size: -
J gene: TRBJ2-5

CDR3 DNA: TGTGCCAGCAGCTTACAAGGACTAGACGCAGATACGCAGTATTTT
CDR3 protein: CASSLQGLDADTQYF
V gene: TRBV7-3
D gene: TRBD2
clone size: many
J gene: TRBJ2-3

CDR3 DNA: TGTGCCAGCAGCTATATAGCGGGGGGGCCGGGTGAGCAGTTCTTC
CDR3 protein: CASSYIAGGPGEQFF
V gene: TRBV5-6
D gene: TRBD2
clone size: -
J gene: TRBJ2-1

CDR3 DNA: TGCAGTGCTACCGGACGGGGGGCATTCTATGGCTACACCTTC
CDR3 protein: CSATGRGAFYGYTF
V gene: TRBV20-1
D gene: -
clone size: few
J gene: TRBJ1-2

CDR3 DNA: TGCAGTGCGACCCAGGGTTCTGGGAGCAATCAGCCCCAGCATTTT
CDR3 protein: CSATQGSGSNQPQHF
V gene: TRBV20-1
D gene: -
clone size: few
J gene: TRBJ1-5

CDR3 DNA: TGTGCCAGCAGCGCCGTCATTGGGGCCGGGTACAATGAGCAGTTCTTC
CDR3 protein: CASSAVIGAGYNEQFF
V gene: TRBV28
D gene: -
clone size: few
J gene: TRBJ2-1

CDR3 DNA: TGTGCCAGCAGTAATAAAGGGGGTATGAACGAGCAGTACTTC
CDR3 protein: CASSNKGGMNEQYF
V gene: TRBV6-6
D gene: -
clone size: many
J gene: TRBJ2-7

CDR3 DNA: TGCGCCAGCAGCTTAGAGGGAAGGAATGAAAAACTGTTTTTT
CDR3 protein: CASSLEGRNEKLFF
V gene: TRBV5-1
D gene: -
clone size: -
J gene: TRBJ1-4

CDR3 DNA: TGCGCCAGCAGCTGGAGCACAGGGGGTGAAGGCTACACCTTC
CDR3 protein: CASSWSTGGEGYTF
V gene: TRBV5-1
D gene: TRBD1
clone size: many
J gene: TRBJ1-2

CDR3 DNA: TGTGCCAGCAGCCCCCAGGGGTTGGGGGCCTCCTACGAGCAGTACTTC
CDR3 protein: CASSPQGLGASYEQYF
V gene: TRBV14
D gene: -
clone size: many
J gene: TRBJ2-7

CDR3 DNA: TGCGCCAGCAGCTTGGTGGCGGTCCAAGGGACCCAGTACTTC
CDR3 protein: CASSLVAVQGTQYF
V gene: TRBV5-1
D gene: -
clone size: -
J gene: TRBJ2-5

CDR3 DNA: TGTGCCAGCAGTGAAACGGCAGGGGGTTCGGCCGGGGAGCTGTTTTTT
CDR3 protein: CASSETAGGSAGELFF
V gene: TRBV2
D gene: TRBD1
clone size: -
J gene: TRBJ2-2

CDR3 DNA: TGTGCCAGCAGTGTAACGTCGGTGCAAGAGACCCAGTACTTC
CDR3 protein: CASSVTSVQETQYF
V gene: TRBV2
D gene: -
clone size: -
J gene: TRBJ2-5

CDR3 DNA: TGTGCCAGCAGGTTCACCGGGACGGCGACTAACGAGCAGTACTTC
CDR3 protein: CASRFTGTATNEQYF
V gene: TRBV7-2
D gene: -
clone size: many
J gene: TRBJ2-7

CDR3 DNA: TGTGCCAGCAACCCGGGCTTCGTAGGGACCCATCGAGACTTC
CDR3 protein: CASNPGFVGTHRDF
V gene: TRBV6-6
D gene: -
clone size: once
J gene: TRBJ2-5

CDR3 DNA: TGTGCCAGCAGCTCACAGACAGGGAGGACAGATACGCAGTATTTT
CDR3 protein: CASSSQTGRTDTQYF
V gene: TRBV7-2
D gene: -
clone size: few
J gene: TRBJ2-3

CDR3 DNA: TGTGCCAGCAGTTACGAATGGGGGTCCCCGAGGATGGAGCAGTACTTC
CDR3 protein: CASSYEWGSPRMEQYF
V gene: TRBV6-5
D gene: -
clone size: few
J gene: TRBJ2-7

CDR3 DNA: TGTGCCAGCAGGGGGGACAGGGCCCTCAATGAAAAACTGTTTTTT
CDR3 protein: CASRGDRALNEKLFF
V gene: TRBV6-6
D gene: TRBD1
clone size: few
J gene: TRBJ1-4

CDR3 DNA: TGTGCCAGCAGTCCCGACAGGACTGGCGGCTACACCTTC
CDR3 protein: CASSPDRTGGYTF
V gene: TRBV6-6
D gene: -
clone size: -
J gene: TRBJ1-2

CDR3 DNA: TGTGCCAGCAGTTCCGCCGGGACTAGCGGGGGGCTAGATACGCAGTATTTT
CDR3 protein: CASSSAGTSGGLDTQYF
V gene: TRBV28
D gene: TRBD2
clone size: -
J gene: TRBJ2-3

CDR3 DNA: TGTGCCAGCAGTTACCCCAGGGGGATGAACGATGAGCAGTTCTTC
CDR3 protein: CASSYPRGMNDEQFF
V gene: TRBV12-3/TRBV12-4
D gene: TRBD1
clone size: few
J gene: TRBJ2-1

CDR3 DNA: TGTGCCAGCAGCCAAGCCGGACTAGCGGGAGGACAGTACTTC
CDR3 protein: CASSQAGLAGGQYF
V gene: TRBV3-1
D gene: TRBD2
clone size: few
J gene: TRBJ2-4

CDR3 DNA: TGTGCCAGCAGCTCTAGCGGGGTGAGCTCCTACGAGCAGCACTTC
CDR3 protein: CASSSSGVSSYEQHF
V gene: TRBV7-2
D gene: TRBD2
clone size: -
J gene: TRBJ2-7

CDR3 DNA: TGTGCCAGCAGGGGACAGGGGAACGCTGAAGCTTTCTTT
CDR3 protein: CASRGQGNAEAFF
V gene: TRBV7-2
D gene: TRBD1
clone size: few
J gene: TRBJ1-1

CDR3 DNA: TGTGCCAGCAGCCTTACCAAAACACCTACTGTACGTTCCTACGAGCAGTACTTC
CDR3 protein: CASSLTKTPTVRSYEQYF
V gene: TRBV7-2
D gene: -
clone size: -
J gene: TRBJ2-7

CDR3 DNA: TGCGCCAGCAGCCAAGATCGCGGGGGTTGGGGCACTGAAGCTTTCTTT
CDR3 protein: CASSQDRGGWGTEAFF
V gene: TRBV4-1
D gene: -
clone size: -
J gene: TRBJ1-1

CDR3 DNA: TGTGCCAGCAGACACCAAGGGCCGCAGTACTTC
CDR3 protein: CASRHQGPQYF
V gene: TRBV28
D gene: -
clone size: -
J gene: TRBJ2-5

CDR3 DNA: TGCAGTGCTTTGATACTAGCGGGAGCCAATGAGCAGTTCTTC
CDR3 protein: CSALILAGANEQFF
V gene: TRBV20-1
D gene: TRBD2
clone size: few
J gene: TRBJ2-1

CDR3 DNA: TGCAGCGCCGAAGGTGGACAGGGGGCTAACTATGGCTACACCTTC
CDR3 protein: CSAEGGQGANYGYTF
V gene: TRBV29-1
D gene: TRBD1
clone size: many
J gene: TRBJ1-2

CDR3 DNA: TGTGCCAGCAGCCCCGGACAGACTTATAACACTGAAGCTTTCTTT
CDR3 protein: CASSPGQTYNTEAFF
V gene: TRBV7-9
D gene: -
clone size: -
J gene: TRBJ1-1

CDR3 DNA: TGCAGCGTAGACAGTGACTCCTACGAGCAGTACTTC
CDR3 protein: CSVDSDSYEQYF
V gene: TRBV29-1
D gene: -
clone size: many
J gene: TRBJ2-7

CDR3 DNA: TGCAGTGCTAGAGATGAGGGTGCGCGGGCTGAAGCTTTCTTT
CDR3 protein: CSARDEGARAEAFF
V gene: TRBV20-1
D gene: -
clone size: -
J gene: TRBJ1-1

CDR3 DNA: TGTGCCAGCAGCTTAGCCGCCCCCCCCGGACTAGCCAAAAACATTCAGTACTTC
CDR3 protein: CASSLAAPPGLAKNIQYF
V gene: TRBV7-2
D gene: -
clone size: many
J gene: TRBJ2-4

CDR3 DNA: TGTGCCAGCAGTTTGCTGGGGTTGATAGCTTTCTTT
CDR3 protein: CASSLLGLIAFF
V gene: TRBV28
D gene: -
clone size: -
J gene: TRBJ1-1

CDR3 DNA: TGTGCCAGCAGCCCTGGGACAGGGTTAGGAGAAGGTGAAAAACTGTTTTTT
CDR3 protein: CASSPGTGLGEGEKLFF
V gene: TRBV7-2
D gene: TRBD1
clone size: few
J gene: TRBJ1-4

CDR3 DNA: TGTGCCAGCAGTCAGACTAGCGGGGGGCCTTTCGAGCAGTACTTC
CDR3 protein: CASSQTSGGPFEQYF
V gene: TRBV7-2
D gene: TRBD2
clone size: many
J gene: TRBJ2-7